The source of this TCR beta chain is a study of T cells expressing NK-cell markers. Overall study context: Eight donors were sequenced, of whom seven were HCMV-seropositive, while the remaining one was HCMV-seronegative. Broader study findings: More than five of the donors carried dominant NKG2C+ clonotypes that took up about 1.0-7.0% of their CD8+ T cells.

TCRdb re-analyzed the 5' RACE reads; it lists each CDR3 protein once, without DNA. The sample table sets out 150,000 or so distinct CDR3 sequences. As to this clonotype: What it binds is unknown.

In germline, CDR1 is DFQATT, CDR2 SNEGSKA (reference sequence). CDR3 length equals 13 residues. V usage is TRBV20-1 and J usage is TRBJ2-7. The sequence was obtained from a woman aged 45-65 years in good health. Sequenced: blood T cells: a sorted CD56 or NKG2C T cell subset, CD4+ or CD8+ T cells, or bulk PBMC T cells (not recorded which). The CDR3: CSASGDTTYEQYF.